The rows below give T cell receptor beta chains drawn from one sample of a study of T cell responses to AZD1222 COVID-19 vaccine. Measured with immunoSEQ multiplex PCR; TCRdb has only the in-frame clones, and not every one. In the table there are approximately 150,000 clones, roughly 92% of which are singletons. The specimen comprised peripheral blood, sampled 28 days after the second AZD1222 dose. The receptors originated from an adult who received the AZD1222 COVID-19 vaccine. Both conserved end residues are part of each CDR3. Each record gives: J gene, clone size, D gene, V gene, CDR3 protein, CDR3 DNA. D genes are given only for firm matches. Clone size, where shown, is once, few, many, or a class for clones that have expanded.

J: TRBJ1-1
size: NA
D: NA
V: TRBV25-1
CDR3: CASKRNTEAFF
DNA: TGTGCCAGCAAAAGGAACACTGAAGCTTTCTTT

J: TRBJ1-3
size: NA
D: TRBD1
V: TRBV7-9
CDR3: CASSTWTGGDGHTIYF
DNA: TGTGCCAGCAGCACATGGACAGGGGGAGATGGGCACACCATATATTTT

J: TRBJ2-3
size: NA
D: NA
V: TRBV13
CDR3: CASSFTDTQYF
DNA: TGTGCCAGCAGCTTCACAGATACGCAGTATTTT

J: TRBJ2-7
size: NA
D: TRBD2
V: TRBV28
CDR3: CASSPGGLAETYEQYF
DNA: TGTGCCAGCAGCCCCGGGGGACTAGCGGAAACCTACGAGCAGTACTTC

J: TRBJ2-5
size: NA
D: NA
V: TRBV2
CDR3: CASIRDNPQKTQYF
DNA: TGTGCCAGCATCCGGGACAACCCCCAGAAGACCCAGTACTTC

J: TRBJ1-4
size: once
D: NA
V: TRBV13
CDR3: CASSIGMVGATNEKLFF
DNA: TGTGCCAGCAGCATAGGGATGGTGGGCGCAACTAATGAAAAACTGTTTTTT

J: TRBJ1-6
size: NA
D: TRBD1
V: TRBV3-1/TRBV3-2
CDR3: CASSQEGQPYNSPLHF
DNA: TGTGCCAGCAGCCAAGAGGGACAGCCATATAATTCACCCCTCCACTTT

J: TRBJ2-1
size: NA
D: TRBD2
V: TRBV5-4
CDR3: CASSLTSGRDNEQFF
DNA: TGTGCCAGCAGCTTGACTAGCGGGAGGGACAATGAGCAGTTCTTC

J: TRBJ1-3
size: NA
D: NA
V: TRBV27
CDR3: CASSLRSGNTIYF
DNA: TGTGCCAGCAGTTTACGGTCTGGAAACACCATATATTTT

J: TRBJ2-7
size: once
D: TRBD2
V: TRBV7-6
CDR3: CASSQAGSEQYF
DNA: TGTGCCAGCAGCCAAGCGGGGTCCGAGCAGTACTTC

J: TRBJ1-1
size: NA
D: NA
V: TRBV6-5
CDR3: CASSYSKNTEAFF
DNA: TGTGCCAGCAGTTACTCCAAGAACACTGAAGCTTTCTTT

J: TRBJ1-2
size: NA
D: NA
V: TRBV7-3
CDR3: CASSPDRGYGYTF
DNA: TGTGCCAGCAGCCCGGACAGAGGCTATGGCTACACCTTC

J: TRBJ1-2
size: NA
D: NA
V: TRBV7-2
CDR3: CASSLIEYGYTF
DNA: TGTGCCAGCAGCTTAATCGAGTATGGCTACACCTTC

J: TRBJ1-2
size: NA
D: NA
V: TRBV19
CDR3: CASTPGGLDYGYTF
DNA: TGTGCCAGTACCCCGGGGGGGTTGGACTATGGCTACACCTTC

J: TRBJ1-1
size: NA
D: NA
V: TRBV6-1
CDR3: CASSEARHRESTEAFF
DNA: TGTGCCAGCAGTGAAGCCAGACACAGAGAGAGCACTGAAGCTTTCTTT

J: TRBJ1-2
size: NA
D: NA
V: TRBV28
CDR3: CASSLQAAQNYGYTF
DNA: TGTGCCAGCAGTTTACAAGCTGCGCAGAACTATGGCTACACCTTC

J: TRBJ1-2
size: NA
D: NA
V: TRBV7-2
CDR3: CASSFHMDYGYTF
DNA: TGTGCCAGCAGCTTCCATATGGACTATGGCTACACCTTC

J: TRBJ1-3
size: NA
D: NA
V: TRBV18
CDR3: CASSYKAGNTIYF
DNA: TGTGCCAGCTCGTATAAGGCTGGAAACACCATATATTTT

J: TRBJ1-2
size: NA
D: NA
V: TRBV7-9
CDR3: CASSLGDSYGYTF
DNA: TGTGCCAGCAGCTTAGGTGACTCGTATGGCTACACCTTC

J: TRBJ2-1
size: NA
D: TRBD2
V: TRBV19
CDR3: CASSIDGRLASYNEQFF
DNA: TGTGCCAGTAGTATAGATGGGCGACTAGCGTCATACAATGAGCAGTTCTTC

J: TRBJ1-5
size: NA
D: NA
V: TRBV6-1
CDR3: CASSEVAGLNNQPQHF
DNA: TGTGCCAGCAGTGAAGTTGCAGGGCTGAACAATCAGCCCCAGCATTTT

J: TRBJ1-1
size: NA
D: NA
V: TRBV19
CDR3: CASSRIGGGGTEAFF
DNA: TGTGCCAGTAGTCGGATTGGGGGAGGGGGCACTGAAGCTTTCTTT

J: TRBJ2-7
size: NA
D: TRBD1
V: TRBV7-2
CDR3: CASSLGQGKAYEQYF
DNA: TGTGCCAGCAGCTTAGGACAGGGCAAAGCCTACGAGCAGTACTTC

J: TRBJ1-2
size: NA
D: NA
V: TRBV3-1/TRBV3-2
CDR3: CASSPEGVRGGYTF
DNA: TGTGCCAGCAGCCCCGAAGGGGTACGCGGTGGCTACACCTTC

J: TRBJ2-1
size: NA
D: NA
V: TRBV27
CDR3: CATAGLHEQFF
DNA: TGTGCAACGGCGGGGTTACATGAGCAGTTCTTC

J: TRBJ2-1
size: few
D: NA
V: TRBV19
CDR3: CASSILRQEYNEQFF
DNA: TGTGCCAGTAGTATTTTGCGACAAGAATACAATGAGCAGTTCTTC

J: TRBJ1-6
size: NA
D: TRBD1
V: TRBV10-3
CDR3: CAISDIGTANSPLHF
DNA: TGTGCCATCAGTGATATTGGGACAGCTAATTCACCCCTCCACTTT

J: TRBJ2-1
size: NA
D: TRBD2
V: TRBV15
CDR3: CATSRLAGVYHNEQFF
DNA: TGTGCCACCAGCAGACTAGCGGGAGTATACCACAATGAGCAGTTCTTC

J: TRBJ2-7
size: few
D: NA
V: TRBV4-1
CDR3: CASSQDLAGVGRQYF
DNA: TGCGCCAGCAGCCAAGATCTGGCAGGGGTGGGTCGGCAGTACTTC

J: TRBJ1-2
size: NA
D: NA
V: TRBV6-5
CDR3: CASSYLSVGHVSGYTF
DNA: TGTGCCAGCAGTTACCTCTCAGTTGGCCACGTAAGCGGCTACACCTTC

J: TRBJ1-1
size: once
D: NA
V: TRBV29-1
CDR3: CSVGGGNTEAFF
DNA: TGCAGCGTTGGCGGGGGGAACACTGAAGCTTTCTTT

J: TRBJ1-3
size: NA
D: NA
V: TRBV6-5
CDR3: CASQSGNTIYF
DNA: TGTGCCAGTCAATCTGGAAACACCATATATTTT